These T cell receptor beta chains were read from a single sample in a study of beta chain features in type 1 diabetes. TCRdb keeps only in-frame clones here, not all; method: immunoSEQ multiplex PCR. The sample carries thousands of clones, 75% to 80% recorded once. The sequenced sample was Tregs from blood. The receptor source for this set is a woman aged 18-30 years in good health. Each CDR3 is given with its conserved first and last residue. D genes are given only for firm matches. A clone size is listed for some rows: how often the clone was seen (once, few, many), or a class if it is expanded.

d_call: NA; v_call: TRBV19; j_call: TRBJ2-4; clone_size: NA; cdr3_nt: TGTGCCAGTAGTATCTTTCCTACGCGGGAAACCAAAAACATTCAGTACTTC; cdr3_aa: CASSIFPTRETKNIQYF
d_call: TRBD2; v_call: TRBV4-1; j_call: TRBJ2-3; clone_size: NA; cdr3_nt: TGCGCCAGCAGCCAAGAGGGGACTAGCAGCAATACGCAGTATTTT; cdr3_aa: CASSQEGTSSNTQYF
d_call: NA; v_call: TRBV5-1; j_call: TRBJ2-7; clone_size: NA; cdr3_nt: TGCGCCAGCAGCTTGGTTCTCGGAGCCCCCTACGAGCAGTACTTC; cdr3_aa: CASSLVLGAPYEQYF
d_call: NA; v_call: TRBV7-2; j_call: TRBJ2-3; clone_size: NA; cdr3_nt: TGTGCCAGCAGCTTACCTGGAGTTATGACAGATACGCAGTATTTT; cdr3_aa: CASSLPGVMTDTQYF
d_call: TRBD2; v_call: TRBV5-1; j_call: TRBJ2-1; clone_size: NA; cdr3_nt: TGCGCCAGCAGCGGCACTAGCGGGGCTTACAATGAGCAGTTCTTC; cdr3_aa: CASSGTSGAYNEQFF
d_call: NA; v_call: TRBV21-1; j_call: TRBJ2-5; clone_size: NA; cdr3_nt: TGTGCCAGCAGCAAAATCTACAGGGGGGCGATCAAAGAGACCCAGTACTTC; cdr3_aa: CASSKIYRGAIKETQYF
d_call: NA; v_call: TRBV30; j_call: TRBJ1-1; clone_size: NA; cdr3_nt: TGTGCCTGGAGTGTAGGCAGGGAAGCTTTCTTT; cdr3_aa: CAWSVGREAFF
d_call: TRBD1; v_call: TRBV29-1; j_call: TRBJ1-2; clone_size: NA; cdr3_nt: TGCAGCGTTGGGGGACAGGGAAACTATGGCTACACCTTC; cdr3_aa: CSVGGQGNYGYTF
d_call: NA; v_call: TRBV11-2; j_call: TRBJ2-2; clone_size: NA; cdr3_nt: TGTGCCAGCAGCAAGCAGAACACCGGGGAGCTGTTTTTT; cdr3_aa: CASSKQNTGELFF
d_call: TRBD1; v_call: TRBV11-2; j_call: TRBJ1-4; clone_size: NA; cdr3_nt: TGTGCCAGCAGCTTAGCGGGACAGCCGAAACTGTTTTTT; cdr3_aa: CASSLAGQPKLFF
d_call: TRBD1; v_call: TRBV6-1; j_call: TRBJ2-1; clone_size: NA; cdr3_nt: TGTGCCAGCAGTCTTGACAGGGGTTGGAATGAGCAGTTCTTC; cdr3_aa: CASSLDRGWNEQFF
d_call: NA; v_call: TRBV5-1; j_call: TRBJ2-4; clone_size: NA; cdr3_nt: TGCGCCAGCAGCTTGAGACTCAGGGACATTCAGTACTTC; cdr3_aa: CASSLRLRDIQYF
d_call: NA; v_call: TRBV7-2; j_call: TRBJ2-5; clone_size: few; cdr3_nt: TGTGCCAGCAGCCGGTACCAAGAGACCCAGTACTTC; cdr3_aa: CASSRYQETQYF
d_call: NA; v_call: TRBV5-1; j_call: TRBJ2-1; clone_size: NA; cdr3_nt: TGCGCCAGCAGCTTGGGAGGTTCGGGATACAATGAGCAGTTCTTC; cdr3_aa: CASSLGGSGYNEQFF
d_call: NA; v_call: TRBV7-2; j_call: TRBJ2-5; clone_size: NA; cdr3_nt: TGTGCCAGCAGCTTCCCGAGACTAGGGAGTCTCGAGTACTTC; cdr3_aa: CASSFPRLGSLEYF
d_call: NA; v_call: TRBV6-1; j_call: TRBJ1-5; clone_size: NA; cdr3_nt: TGTGCCAGCAGACAGAGACAGATCAATCAGCCCCAGCATTTT; cdr3_aa: CASRQRQINQPQHF
d_call: NA; v_call: TRBV12-5; j_call: TRBJ1-1; clone_size: NA; cdr3_nt: TGTGCTAGTGGGCGGGGGTTGAACACTGAAGCTTTCTTT; cdr3_aa: CASGRGLNTEAFF
d_call: TRBD1; v_call: TRBV10-3; j_call: TRBJ2-2; clone_size: NA; cdr3_nt: TGTGCCATCAGTGGGGCAGGGGGCACCGGGGAGCTGTTTTTT; cdr3_aa: CAISGAGGTGELFF
d_call: NA; v_call: TRBV11-2; j_call: TRBJ1-1; clone_size: few; cdr3_nt: TGTGCCAGCAGCTCGACCAGGGTGAAGAACACTGAAGCTTTCTTT; cdr3_aa: CASSSTRVKNTEAFF
d_call: NA; v_call: TRBV6-6; j_call: TRBJ2-1; clone_size: NA; cdr3_nt: TGTGCCAGCAGTCACAGGGTCTGGGGGCAGTTCTTC; cdr3_aa: CASSHRVWGQFF
d_call: NA; v_call: TRBV5-1; j_call: TRBJ1-6; clone_size: NA; cdr3_nt: TGCGCCAGCAGCCGGGAGCAGGTGAATTCACCCCTCCACTTT; cdr3_aa: CASSREQVNSPLHF
d_call: NA; v_call: TRBV14; j_call: TRBJ2-1; clone_size: NA; cdr3_nt: TGTGCCAGCAGCCAAGGGATCGGGACTGCGAAAAATGAGCAGTTCTTC; cdr3_aa: CASSQGIGTAKNEQFF
d_call: NA; v_call: TRBV5-4; j_call: TRBJ2-1; clone_size: NA; cdr3_nt: TGTGCCAGCAGCGCCTTGGGGGGGACAAACCCTTCCAATGAGCAGTTCTTC; cdr3_aa: CASSALGGTNPSNEQFF
d_call: NA; v_call: TRBV7-9; j_call: TRBJ2-7; clone_size: NA; cdr3_nt: TGTGCCAGCAGCTCAGGAGCAGGGGACGAGCAGTACTTC; cdr3_aa: CASSSGAGDEQYF
d_call: TRBD1; v_call: TRBV6-5; j_call: TRBJ2-2; clone_size: NA; cdr3_nt: TGTGCCAGCAGAACAAGGACAGGACCCGGGGAGCTGTTTTTT; cdr3_aa: CASRTRTGPGELFF
d_call: TRBD1; v_call: TRBV6-1; j_call: TRBJ1-5; clone_size: once; cdr3_nt: TGTGCCAGCACCCGGGACAGGAACTACAATCAGCCCCAGCATTTT; cdr3_aa: CASTRDRNYNQPQHF
d_call: TRBD1; v_call: TRBV10-3; j_call: TRBJ1-2; clone_size: few; cdr3_nt: TGTGCCGTGACGGACAGGGAGATATCTGGCTACACCTTC; cdr3_aa: CAVTDREISGYTF
d_call: TRBD2; v_call: TRBV6-5; j_call: TRBJ2-1; clone_size: NA; cdr3_nt: TGTGCCAGCAGTTACGGGACTAGCGGAATCAATGAGCAGTTCTTC; cdr3_aa: CASSYGTSGINEQFF
d_call: NA; v_call: TRBV27; j_call: TRBJ1-5; clone_size: NA; cdr3_nt: TGTGCCAGCAGTGAAGGACATAGCAATCAGCCCCAGCATTTT; cdr3_aa: CASSEGHSNQPQHF
d_call: NA; v_call: TRBV5-1; j_call: TRBJ2-7; clone_size: few; cdr3_nt: TGCGCCAGCAGCTTGGCCCTCGGCGGGATCGATAGCTCCTACGAGCAGTACTTC; cdr3_aa: CASSLALGGIDSSYEQYF
d_call: NA; v_call: TRBV30; j_call: TRBJ2-3; clone_size: NA; cdr3_nt: TGTGCCTGGAGACAGGGTAACACAGATACGCAGTATTTT; cdr3_aa: CAWRQGNTDTQYF
d_call: NA; v_call: TRBV6-1; j_call: TRBJ2-3; clone_size: NA; cdr3_nt: TGTGCCAGCAGCCCCCTTGGGGGGGCAGGAGCTACGCAGTATTTT; cdr3_aa: CASSPLGGAGATQYF
d_call: NA; v_call: TRBV5-1; j_call: TRBJ1-1; clone_size: NA; cdr3_nt: TGCGCCAGCAGCTTGGGCGGGCTGTCGAACACTGAAGCTTTCTTT; cdr3_aa: CASSLGGLSNTEAFF
d_call: TRBD1; v_call: TRBV30; j_call: TRBJ2-2; clone_size: few; cdr3_nt: TGTGCCTGGAGTGTACGGACAGGGCGGGCCACCGGGGAGCTGTTTTTT; cdr3_aa: CAWSVRTGRATGELFF
d_call: TRBD2; v_call: TRBV2; j_call: TRBJ2-2; clone_size: NA; cdr3_nt: TGTGCCAGCGCCGGACCCGGGGGGACTTCTGGGGAGCTGTTTTTT; cdr3_aa: CASAGPGGTSGELFF
d_call: TRBD1; v_call: TRBV5-4; j_call: TRBJ1-4; clone_size: NA; cdr3_nt: TGTGCCAGCAGCTACAGGGGGCGTGATGAAAAACTGTTTTTT; cdr3_aa: CASSYRGRDEKLFF
d_call: NA; v_call: TRBV11-1; j_call: TRBJ2-1; clone_size: once; cdr3_nt: TGTGCCAGCGAGGGGGATAGCTCCTACAATGAGCAGTTCTTC; cdr3_aa: CASEGDSSYNEQFF
d_call: TRBD1; v_call: TRBV14; j_call: TRBJ2-1; clone_size: NA; cdr3_nt: TGTGCCAGCAGCCAAGTTCGCGCGAGACAGGGGGCTCGGAACAATGAGCAGTTCTTC; cdr3_aa: CASSQVRARQGARNNEQFF
d_call: TRBD1; v_call: TRBV30; j_call: TRBJ2-3; clone_size: NA; cdr3_nt: TGTGCCTGGAGTGCCCGAAGGACAGGGCTAATTGGCACAGATACGCAGTATTTT; cdr3_aa: CAWSARRTGLIGTDTQYF
d_call: NA; v_call: TRBV6-1; j_call: TRBJ1-5; clone_size: NA; cdr3_nt: TGTGCCAGCAGTGGGAGGGCGGGAGGTCAGCCCCAGCATTTT; cdr3_aa: CASSGRAGGQPQHF
d_call: TRBD2; v_call: TRBV7-9; j_call: TRBJ2-1; clone_size: NA; cdr3_nt: TGTGCCAGCAGCTTTGCGGGAGGGCCGATTAATGAGCAGTTCTTC; cdr3_aa: CASSFAGGPINEQFF
d_call: NA; v_call: TRBV10-3; j_call: TRBJ2-7; clone_size: NA; cdr3_nt: TGTGCCATCAGTGATCCCCAGGGGAGCTACGAGCAGTACTTC; cdr3_aa: CAISDPQGSYEQYF
d_call: TRBD1; v_call: TRBV28; j_call: TRBJ2-7; clone_size: NA; cdr3_nt: TGTGCCAGCAGGCTGACAGGGCCTTCCTACGAGCAGTACTTC; cdr3_aa: CASRLTGPSYEQYF
d_call: NA; v_call: TRBV21-1; j_call: TRBJ1-2; clone_size: few; cdr3_nt: TGTGCCAGCAGCAATAGAAGGAGCGGATTCTATGGCTACACCTTC; cdr3_aa: CASSNRRSGFYGYTF
d_call: NA; v_call: TRBV5-4; j_call: TRBJ2-4; clone_size: NA; cdr3_nt: TGTGCCAGCAGGTTGGGGTTAGCTCTAGCCAAAAACATTCAGTACTTC; cdr3_aa: CASRLGLALAKNIQYF
d_call: NA; v_call: TRBV5-1; j_call: TRBJ2-4; clone_size: NA; cdr3_nt: TGCGCCAGCAGCTTGGACGCAGTCGACATTCAGTACTTC; cdr3_aa: CASSLDAVDIQYF
d_call: NA; v_call: TRBV18; j_call: TRBJ1-1; clone_size: few; cdr3_nt: TGTGCCAGCTCTTTCAGGGAAAAGAGCACTGAAGCTTTCTTT; cdr3_aa: CASSFREKSTEAFF
d_call: NA; v_call: TRBV7-8; j_call: TRBJ1-1; clone_size: NA; cdr3_nt: TGTGCCAGCAGCTTAGGGGCAGGGGCGAGAACTGAAGCTTTCTTT; cdr3_aa: CASSLGAGARTEAFF
d_call: TRBD1; v_call: TRBV13; j_call: TRBJ2-2; clone_size: NA; cdr3_nt: TGTGCCAGCAGCGAAAGACAGGGAATGGGCGGGGAGCTGTTTTTT; cdr3_aa: CASSERQGMGGELFF
d_call: TRBD2; v_call: TRBV5-1; j_call: TRBJ2-1; clone_size: once; cdr3_nt: TGCGCCAGCAGCTTGGGACTAGCGGGCTATGATGAGCAGTTCTTC; cdr3_aa: CASSLGLAGYDEQFF